Each of the 29 T cell receptor beta chains below was sequenced from the same sample in a study of blood T cells in healthy people across ages. A second about 7 to 11 cycle PCR used barcoded and J-beta primers. TCRdb redid the calling of the 5' RACE reads with MiXCR, one entry per CDR3 protein. Here the sample spans approximately 900,000 distinct CDR3 sequences, about 48% being singletons. Sequences were obtained from blood. Every receptor here comes from a man younger than 40 in good health.

J is TRBJ2-3 and V is TRBV2; TRBD2 agrees at 8 bases. Germline loops: CDR1 SNHLY, CDR2 FYNNEI. The CDR3 covers 15 residues. With V trimmed by 3 bases and J by 4 bases, 6 bases remained unmatched. CDR3 region: CASSETSAYPDTQYF. The CDR3 nucleotides read TGTGCCAGCAGTGAGACTAGCGCTTATCCAGATACGCAGTATTTT.

The chain employs TRBV12-3 or TRBV12-4 and TRBJ2-5, with 15 bases identical to TRBD2. V lost 5 bases and J lost 3; bases outside the gene matches: 4. The CDR3 consists of 16 residues. For the CDR3, the DNA is TGTGCCAGCAGTCCTAGGACTAGCGGGGGGGAAGAGACCCAGTACTTC. Translating it yields CASSPRTSGGEETQYF.

The J gene is TRBJ1-4, the V gene TRBV29-1; a possible D gene is TRBD1 (6 bases). From germline, CDR1 is SQVTM and CDR2 ANQGSEA. This CDR3 has 13 residues. V was pared by 4 bases and J by 7 bases, with 13 bases between. The CDR3 protein is CSVGGGTSEKLFF. The DNA for the CDR3 is TGCAGCGTTGGGGGGGGCACGAGTGAAAAACTGTTTTTT.

Only a few counts were recorded for this clonotype. The rearrangement uses TRBV6-5 and TRBJ2-7; TRBD1 aligns across 10 bases. CDR1 is MNHEY and CDR2 is SVGAGI in the germline V gene. V was pared by 6 bases and J by 5 bases, with 10 bases of the junction left unmatched. The CDR3 covers 15 residues. The CDR3 sequence is CASRVHRTGGDEQYF. The DNA of the CDR3 is TGTGCCAGCAGAGTACACCGGACAGGGGGTGACGAGCAGTACTTC.

V and J are TRBV24-1 and TRBJ1-2; the match to TRBD1 covers 9 bases. This CDR3 contains 16 residues. The ends lost 3 bases at V and 7 bases at J; junction bases unmatched: 11. The V gene's germline CDR1 is KGHDR and CDR2 SFDVKD. The CDR3 sequence is CATSDPGQGAHGGYTF. CDR3 DNA sequence: TGTGCCACCAGTGATCCGGGACAGGGAGCCCATGGTGGCTACACCTTC.

The chain's CDR3 is CSARVTGTFETQYF. For the CDR3, the DNA is TGCAGTGCTAGAGTGACAGGGACATTCGAGACCCAGTACTTC. The chain has TRBV20-1 and TRBJ2-5; TRBD1 aligns across 7 bases. The CDR3 covers 14 residues. Germline V gene sequence: CDR1 DFQATT, CDR2 SNEGSKA (reference sequence). V dropped 1 base and J dropped 5; count of bases not matched to a gene: 7.

The chain links TRBV24-1 to TRBJ2-1, with D maybe TRBD2 (5 bases). Trimming removed 1 base from V and 4 bases from J, with 7 bases in between. This CDR3 comprises 14 residues. Germline CDR1 reads KGHDR; CDR2 reads SFDVKD. CDR3: CATSDFGGYNEQFF. In nucleotides, the CDR3 is TGTGCCACCAGTGATTTCGGCGGGTACAATGAGCAGTTCTTC.

The table lists this clonotype with many counts. The chain employs TRBV11-3 and TRBJ2-5; no clear D gene. The DNA end is more similar to TRBJ2-7, so the J call may be wrong. Germline V lookup: CDR1 SGHNT, CDR2 YENEEA. This CDR3 is built from 11 residues. This CDR3 is CASSLELEQYF. In nucleotides, the CDR3 is TGTGCCAGCAGCTTAGAACTCGAGCAGTACTTC.

Of note for this clonotype: The missing conserved phenylalanine or tryptophan at the end of this CDR3 makes a read error likely. The rearrangement uses TRBV10-3 and TRBJ2-3, with TRBD2 matching 10 bases. Trimming took 0 bases from V and 3 from J; bases not matched to a gene: 6. The CDR3 is 17 amino acids. Germline V gene sequence: CDR1 ENHRY, CDR2 SYGVKD. The CDR3 DNA sequence: TGTGCCATCAGTGAGTCGAAAGCGGGGGGGCCGACAGATACGCAGTATCTT. As protein: CAISESKAGGPTDTQYL.

V is TRBV7-9 and J is TRBJ2-1; TRBD1 matches 7 bases. This CDR3 has 15 amino acids. Germline CDR1 reads SEHNR; CDR2 reads FQNEAQ (reference sequence). V was pared by 1 base and J by 10 bases, with 10 bases of the junction left unmatched. The CDR3 coding sequence is TGTGCCAGCAGCTTAGGACAGGGATACCTCTACGAGCAGTTCTTC. As protein: CASSLGQGYLYEQFF.

This clonotype was seen a few times. The CDR3 DNA follows: TGTGCCAGCAGCTTATGGGCGGGCTCCTACGAGCAGTACTTC. Its protein product is CASSLWAGSYEQYF. The gene calls are TRBV7-2 and TRBJ2-4; D is perhaps TRBD2 (5 bases). TRBJ2-7 matches the DNA end more closely, so the J call is doubtful. The CDR3 covers 14 residues. Germline loops: CDR1 SGHTA, CDR2 FQGNSA.

The chain employs TRBV27 and TRBJ1-1, with D hard to call. The V end lost 4 bases, the J end lost 3 bases, and 9 bases lay between the germline ends. This CDR3 spans 13 amino acids. From germline, CDR1 is MNHEY and CDR2 SMNVEV (reference sequence). CDR3 sequence (DNA): TGTGCCAGCAGTTCTAAGGTCGACACTGAAGCTTTCTTT. It yields the protein CASSSKVDTEAFF.

The rearrangement joins TRBV12-3 or TRBV12-4 to TRBJ1-4, with a tentative D call TRBD1 (5 bases). Trimming left V 6 bases short and J 1 base short, with 12 bases between. The CDR3 spans 15 residues. CDR3: CASRPGGGTNEKLFF. In DNA, the CDR3 is TGTGCCAGCAGACCTGGGGGAGGAACTAATGAAAAACTGTTTTTT.

V usage is TRBV6-5 and J usage is TRBJ2-4; D might be TRBD2 (5 bases). V was shortened by 6 bases and J by 9 bases, with 15 bases between the two germline ends. This CDR3 is built from 13 residues. The germline V gene encodes CDR1 MNHEY and CDR2 SVGAGI. The CDR3 protein is CASSRTVQAIQYF. Here the CDR3 DNA reads TGTGCCAGCAGCAGGACTGTCCAGGCCATTCAGTACTTC.

V gene TRBV7-2 combines with J gene TRBJ2-7, with a possible D match to TRBD1 (6 bases). The germline gives CDR1 SGHTA, CDR2 FQGNSA. The germline V and J ends were trimmed by 5 bases and 3 bases, with 14 bases remaining between them. CDR3 size: 14 residues. CDR3 sequence: CASSPTGQHYEQYF. The CDR3 DNA reads as TGTGCCAGCAGCCCGACGGGACAACACTACGAGCAGTACTTC.

J is TRBJ1-1 and V is TRBV20-1; possible D gene TRBD1, 6 bases. Trimming pared 3 bases from V and 10 bases from J, leaving 18 bases between. The CDR3 loop spans 13 amino acids. The germline V gene encodes CDR1 DFQATT and CDR2 SNEGSKA (reference sequence). In nucleotides, the CDR3 is TGCAGTGCTAGTAGGAGGGGAGGAGGGGGAGCTTTCTTT. It translates to CSASRRGGGGAFF.

V and J are TRBV24-1 and TRBJ2-2, with 14 bases that match TRBD2. The V gene end was trimmed by 3 bases and the J gene end by 4 bases; junction bases not matched to a gene: 6. Germline lookup yields CDR1 KGHDR and CDR2 SFDVKD. The CDR3 sequence is 18 residues long. CDR3 in DNA: TGTGCCACCAGTGATATGACTAGCGGGGGGGCCATCACCGGGGAGCTGTTTTTT. Amino acids: CATSDMTSGGAITGELFF.

This clonotype has a count of ten or more. The V call is TRBV12-3 or TRBV12-4, the J call TRBJ1-4; no clear D. The V end lost 4 bases, the J end lost 0 bases, and 9 bases lay between the germline ends. The CDR3 contains 15 residues. CDR3 DNA: TGTGCCAGCAGTTCATCCGGCTCAACTAATGAAAAACTGTTTTTT. Its translation is CASSSSGSTNEKLFF.

As regards this clonotype: This sequence may be a read error, since a much larger clone differs from it by one base. Here the CDR3 DNA reads TGCGCCAGCAGCCACCTTCTTTCGCAATCTTACAATGAGCAGTACTTC. It is translated as CASSHLLSQSYNEQYF. V usage is TRBV4-1 and J usage is TRBJ2-1, with unresolved D. The J call may not be correct, given that the DNA end is closer to TRBJ2-7. There are 16 residues in the CDR3. CDR1 is MGHRA and CDR2 is YSYEKL in the germline V gene.

The genes are TRBV7-2 and TRBJ2-7; perhaps TRBD1 as D (6 bases). CDR1 is SGHTA, CDR2 FQGNSA, per germline. This CDR3 comprises 13 residues. The germline V and J ends were trimmed by 7 bases and 1 base, with 11 bases remaining between them. CDR3 in amino acids: CASTFTGSYEQYF. Written as DNA, the CDR3 is TGTGCCAGCACCTTTACAGGGTCCTACGAGCAGTACTTC. Supplemented by reference TRBV7-2 and TRBJ2-7, the full variable domain reads GAGVSQSPSNKVTEKGKDVELRCDPISGHTALYWYRQSLGQGLEFLIYFQGNSAPDKSGLPSDRFSAERTGGSVSTLTIQRTQQEDSAVYLCASTFTGSYEQYFGPGTRLTVT.

The chain joins TRBV7-2 to TRBJ2-1, with 12 bases aligning to TRBD2. The J segment lost 4 bases and the V segment lost 5 bases, leaving 12 bases of the junction unmatched. Germline CDR1 reads SGHTA; CDR2 reads FQGNSA. The CDR3 extends over 18 amino acids. CDR3 protein: CASSPRLAGAPPYNEQFF. The CDR3 DNA is TGTGCCAGCAGCCCTAGACTAGCGGGGGCACCACCTTACAATGAGCAGTTCTTC.

This chain joins TRBV7-2 and TRBJ1-2, with a weak D call TRBD1 (5 bases). Looked up from germline, CDR1 is SGHTA and CDR2 is FQGNSA. The CDR3 sequence is 18 residues long. The ends were cut back, 0 bases at V and 1 base at J, with 18 bases in the middle. In DNA, the CDR3 is TGTGCCAGCAGCTTAGCGGGTTCCAGACAGATATTTAACTATGGCTACACCTTC. Residues: CASSLAGSRQIFNYGYTF.

This clonotype was observed once. This chain uses TRBV30 with TRBJ2-5, with D maybe TRBD1 (6 bases). The germline V gene encodes CDR1 GTSNPN and CDR2 SVGIG (reference sequence). The CDR3 has 10 residues. V lost 1 base to trimming and J lost 11 bases, with 8 bases between them. The CDR3: CAWSDREQYF. The CDR3 DNA is TGTGCCTGGAGTGACAGGGAGCAGTACTTC.

V gene TRBV18 combines with J gene TRBJ2-7; D possibly corresponds to TRBD2 (7 bases). Germline values: CDR1 KGHSH, CDR2 LQKENI. CDR3 length equals 15 residues. The V and J ends lost 0 bases and 6 bases respectively, with 15 bases between them. CDR3 DNA sequence: TGTGCCAGCTCACCACCTCGGGGGGCATTCTCCGAGCAGTACTTC. It translates to CASSPPRGAFSEQYF. Variable domain in full (rest from reference TRBV18 and TRBJ2-7): NAGVMQNPRHLVRRRGQEARLRCSPMKGHSHVYWYRQLPEEGLKFMVYLQKENIIDESGMPKERFSAEFPKEGPSILRIQQVVRGDSAAYFCASSPPRGAFSEQYFGPGTRLTVT.

The chain carries TRBV24-1 and TRBJ2-1; TRBD1 agrees at 9 bases. The CDR3 is 14 amino acids. The V and J ends lost 5 bases and 8 bases, in that order; junction bases with no gene match: 6. Per the germline V gene, CDR1 is KGHDR and CDR2 is SFDVKD. The chain's CDR3 is CATSAGQGIDEQFF. CDR3 DNA: TGTGCCACCAGTGCAGGACAGGGGATCGATGAGCAGTTCTTC.

The chain links TRBV27 to TRBJ2-7; D ambiguous. Trimming shortened V by 6 bases and J by 3 bases, and 21 bases separated the two germline ends. In germline, CDR1 is MNHEY, CDR2 SMNVEV (reference sequence). The CDR3 runs to 16 residues. The CDR3: CASSFSRAHFGYEQYF. Written as DNA, the CDR3 is TGTGCCAGCAGCTTTTCTAGGGCACATTTTGGCTACGAGCAGTACTTC.

This clonotype was detected only a few times. The chain uses TRBV15 and TRBJ1-2; no firm D call. CDR3 length equals 15 residues. Germline V CDR1 and CDR2: LNHNV, YYDKDF (reference sequence). Trimming pared 0 bases from V and 3 bases from J, leaving 11 bases between. The CDR3 sequence is CATSRDQGSYYGYTF. CDR3 bases: TGTGCCACCAGCAGAGATCAAGGCAGCTACTATGGCTACACCTTC.

The chain has TRBV20-1 and TRBJ2-7; perhaps TRBD1 as D (6 bases). The CDR3 consists of 14 residues. Trimming pared 2 bases from V and 4 bases from J, leaving 15 bases between. Germline V gives CDR1 DFQATT, CDR2 SNEGSKA (reference sequence). CDR3 sequence: CSARWLDSPYEQYF. The CDR3 coding sequence is TGCAGTGCTAGATGGTTGGACAGCCCATACGAGCAGTACTTC.

As concerns this clonotype: This could be a read error, since a much larger clone is one nucleotide away. The V gene is TRBV4-2, the J gene TRBJ2-7; D may be TRBD1 or TRBD2 (6 bases each). Germline CDR1 reads LGHNA; CDR2 reads YNFKEQ. CDR3 length: 16 residues. The V end lost 0 bases, the J end lost 7 bases, and 19 bases lay between the germline ends. CDR3 residues: CASSQESGASYNEQYF. In nucleotides, the CDR3 is TGTGCCAGCAGCCAAGAGTCGGGGGCCTCCTACAATGAGCAGTACTTC.